This TCR beta chain was profiled in a study of OX40 agonist ivuxolimab in advanced cancers. Study overall: Patients treated during dose escalation were battling hepatocellular carcinoma, melanoma, renal cell or head and neck cancer.

This CDR3 is 15 amino acids long. Germline assignment: CDR1 MGHRA and CDR2 YSYEKL. Trimming stripped 0 bases from V and 0 bases from J, with 6 bases between. Clones were sequenced by immunoSEQ multiplex PCR, and TCRdb holds only the in-frame ones, with some missing. Among about 94,000 clones listed, approximately 92% were seen once. Patients had blood sampled at baseline and again on cycle 4 day 1 and cycle 7 day 1. The sample in question was CD4+ or CD8+ T cells sorted from blood, obtained in a trial of the OX40 agonist ivuxolimab. This chain links TRBV4-1 with TRBJ2-1; D call uncertain. The receptor was derived from an adult with an advanced solid tumor such as melanoma, head and neck, liver or kidney cancer. CDR3 region: CASSQEGSSYNEQFF. CDR3 in DNA: TGCGCCAGCAGCCAAGAGGGTTCCTCCTACAATGAGCAGTTCTTC.